Given below is one T cell receptor (beta chain) in context. The data were obtained in a study of shared T cell receptors in the human thymus. The CDR3 is 14 amino acids. Germline lookup yields CDR1 SEHNR and CDR2 FQNEAQ (reference sequence). V trimming: 2 bases; J trimming: 1 base; junction bases outside the gene matches: 2. Here immunoSEQ multiplex PCR was the method, and the copy in TCRdb shows in-frame clones only, minus some. The sample has approximately 580,000 clones; approximately 78% are singletons. These records were also assigned to another study, of human thymus T cells. That work states: The source of the thymus tissue was resections taken during corrective heart surgery. In unrelated individuals, thymic repertoires overlapped highly, according to related research.

This sequence was found in a boy younger than two with a congenital heart defect. The chain carries TRBV7-9 and TRBJ2-7, with 7 bases lining up with TRBD1. Specimen: thymocytes. The CDR3 DNA follows: TGTGCCAGCAGCTTACAGACAGGGTCCTACGAGCAGTACTTC. As protein: CASSLQTGSYEQYF.